The entry below describes one T cell receptor beta chain. The sample belongs to a study of CD8+ T cells in alopecia areata. Trimming cost V 2 bases and J 1 base, with 8 bases left between them. Looked up from germline, CDR1 is MNHEY and CDR2 is SVGAGI. This CDR3 has 14 residues. The authors extracted RNA and reverse transcribed it into cDNA as the sequencing template. Sequenced by immunoSEQ multiplex PCR; TCRdb stores in-frame clones only, minus some. Among roughly 97,000 clones listed, roughly two fifths were seen once. The sequenced sample consisted of CD4+ T cells sorted from blood. This TCR came from a human donor with alopecia areata. This sequence joins TRBV6-5 and TRBJ1-2, with D uncertain. The CDR3 protein is CASSYTYGNYGYTF. CDR3 sequence (DNA): TGTGCCAGCAGTTACACCTACGGTAACTATGGCTACACCTTC.